Listed here are 13 T cell receptor beta chains from one sample, sequenced in a study of identical twins listed by TCRdb under 2016. The library was generated by 5' RACE. The instrument given in TCRdb is Illumina HiSeq 2000. The public sequencing data were trimmed at Q25 with fastp and processed into clonotypes with MiXCR by TCRdb, which kept only in-frame beta chains. Each entry is one CDR3 protein sequence, shown with its most common DNA and genes. The sample data list about 100,000 distinct CDR3 sequences, and less than 6.5% of these were observed just once. Approximately 12% of the sample goes to the ten largest clones. The sequenced material came from memory T cells sorted from blood. This specimen's cell subset or site label, per the study, means: CD45RO+ enriched T cells. These TCRs come from a woman aged 50 to 60 in good health.

This clonotype was detected many times. V usage is TRBV12-3 or TRBV12-4 and J usage is TRBJ2-5, with TRBD2 matching over 11 bases. The V and J ends lost 5 bases and 2 bases, in that order; junction bases with no gene match: 7. This CDR3 contains 16 residues. As DNA, the CDR3 is TGTGCCAGCAGTCGTACTAGCGGGGGAGGTCAAGAGACCCAGTACTTC. Encoded protein: CASSRTSGGGQETQYF.

This clonotype has just a few counts. This chain joins TRBV12-3 or TRBV12-4 and TRBJ2-5, with TRBD2 as a possible D gene (5 bases). The CDR3 spans 14 residues. The V end was cut by 8 bases, the J end by 5 bases, with 18 bases between. The CDR3 sequence is CASLGLRRDETQYF. CDR3 in DNA: TGTGCCAGCCTTGGGCTGCGACGGGATGAGACCCAGTACTTC.

There are many counts of this clonotype. The chain carries TRBV2 and TRBJ1-1, with D perhaps matching TRBD1 (5 bases). V lost 1 base and J lost 1, with 7 bases in between. This CDR3 is 14 amino acids long. From germline, CDR1 is SNHLY and CDR2 FYNNEI. Written as DNA, the CDR3 is TGTGCCAGCAGTGAAGGGGGCTCGAACACTGAAGCTTTCTTT. As protein: CASSEGGSNTEAFF.

This clonotype was observed a handful of times. Because the CDR3's place on the DNA is in doubt, the DNA is left out and the CDR3 is given as listed by TCRdb. This rearrangement joins TRBV20-1 to TRBJ2-2; TRBD2, the table's D call, lacks a check against the DNA. The CDR3 adds up to 19 amino acids, both ends counted. The V gene's germline CDR1 is DFQATT and CDR2 SNEGSKA (reference sequence). CDR3 sequence: CSAENRATSGNEEPGSCFF.

In this sample, this clonotype turned up many times. The chain combines TRBV3-1 with TRBJ2-1; TRBD2 aligns across 11 bases. The CDR3 runs 17 residues. The germline V gene has CDR1 LGHDT and CDR2 YNNKEL (reference sequence). The junction had 11 bases not matched to a gene; V was cut back by 2 bases and J by 8 bases. The CDR3 sequence: CASSQFTSGSVGDEQFF. The CDR3 nucleotides read TGTGCCAGCAGCCAATTCACTAGCGGGAGTGTGGGCGATGAGCAGTTCTTC.

This clonotype showed up just a few times. The chain carries TRBV7-2 and TRBJ2-5, with unresolved D. This CDR3 comprises 14 residues. The V end was cut by 5 bases, the J end by 5 bases, with 15 bases between. Germline V gives CDR1 SGHTA, CDR2 FQGNSA. CDR3 DNA sequence: TGTGCCAGCAGCCGAGGCTCCCCTGGGGAGACCCAGTACTTC. This translates into CASSRGSPGETQYF. Variable domain in full (rest from reference TRBV7-2 and TRBJ2-5): GAGVSQSPSNKVTEKGKDVELRCDPISGHTALYWYRQSLGQGLEFLIYFQGNSAPDKSGLPSDRFSAERTGGSVSTLTIQRTQQEDSAVYLCASSRGSPGETQYFGPGTRLLVL.

For this clonotype: This may stem from a read error, because a much larger clone lies one nucleotide away. This rearrangement joins TRBV5-4 to TRBJ2-1; no reliable D call. The length of the CDR3 is 13 residues. V was cut by 3 bases and J by 9 bases, with 13 bases left in between. Germline CDR1 is SGHNT and CDR2 is YYREEE (reference sequence). The CDR3 DNA follows: TGTGCCAGCAGCTCGTACCTTATGGGTGAGCAGTTCTTC. This codes for CASSSYLMGEQFF.

The sample holds many counts of this clonotype. V and J are TRBV6-5 and TRBJ1-5, with 11 nucleotides matching TRBD1. V gave up 6 bases and J gave up 2 bases; unmatched junction bases: 0. Germline CDR1 and CDR2: MNHEY and SVGAGI. The CDR3 has 14 residues. CDR3 residues: CASRGQGGNQPQHF. CDR3 coding DNA: TGTGCCAGCAGGGGACAGGGGGGCAATCAGCCCCAGCATTTT.

This clonotype was observed a handful of times. CDR3 loop: CASSPRRGTYNEQFF. As DNA, the CDR3 is TGCGCCAGCAGTCCGCGCAGGGGAACCTACAATGAGCAGTTCTTC. V usage is TRBV23-1 and J usage is TRBJ2-1, with a possible D match to TRBD1 (6 bases). TRBV23-1 qualifies as an ORF whose function is uncertain. The ends were cut back, 4 bases at V and 2 bases at J, with 12 bases in the middle. This CDR3 contains 15 residues.

This clonotype was found a few times. The CDR3 spells CASSPAASEQGTYEQYV. CDR3 sequence (DNA): TGCGCCAGCAGCCCTGCGGCGTCGGAACAGGGAACCTACGAGCAGTACGTC. This chain links TRBV5-1 with TRBJ2-7, with D perhaps matching TRBD1 (6 bases). This CDR3 has 17 amino acids. Trimming cost V 4 bases and J 2 bases, with 22 bases left between them. Germline CDR1 and CDR2: SGHRS and YFSETQ.

In its sample, this clonotype was seen a few times. The germline gene is not matched at one end of the junction; a read error may be the cause. This chain connects TRBV5-1 to TRBJ2-1; D remains ambiguous. The CDR3 consists of 15 residues. Germline assignment: CDR1 SGHRS and CDR2 YFSETQ. The CDR3, as DNA: TGCGCCAGCAGCTTGGTACCCCGCTCCAACAATGAGCAGTTCTTC. Its protein product is CASSLVPRSNNEQFF. Looking up the rest from reference TRBV5-1 and TRBJ2-1 gives the full variable domain: KAGVTQTPRYLIKTRGQQVTLSCSPISGHRSVSWYQQTPGQGLQFLFEYFSETQRNKGNFPGRFSGRQFSNSRSEMNVSTLELGDSALYLCASSLVPRSNNEQFFGPGTRLTVL.

This clonotype was seen at least ten times. The rearrangement uses TRBV20-1 and TRBJ2-1; TRBD2 matches at 10 bases. V shed 5 bases and J 15 bases; nucleotides not matched to a gene: 10. CDR3 size: 12 residues. From germline, CDR1 is DFQATT and CDR2 SNEGSKA (reference sequence). This chain's CDR3 is CSAATSGLARFF. CDR3 DNA sequence: TGCAGTGCTGCTACCTCGGGACTAGCGCGGTTCTTC.

This clonotype was counted many times. The V gene is TRBV7-6, the J gene TRBJ2-3; D is perhaps TRBD2 (5 bases). V was shortened by 1 base and J by 2 bases, with 16 bases between the two germline ends. Germline-derived CDR1 and CDR2 are SGHVS and FNYEAQ. There are 17 residues in the CDR3. The CDR3 here is CASSLGRTGPFTDTQYF. The CDR3 DNA reads TGTGCCAGCAGCTTAGGGAGGACCGGCCCTTTCACAGATACGCAGTATTTT.